The 14 T cell receptor beta chains below were found in one sample sequenced in a study of cytomegalovirus exposure and HLA in healthy donors. In the PCR, 60 Vbeta and 13 Jbeta primers were used. Sequenced by immunoSEQ multiplex PCR; TCRdb stores in-frame clones only, minus some. The top ten clones hold roughly 2% of a sample with around 90,000 clones, around 67% of them seen once. Material: PBMCs. These receptors originate from a human donor in good health.

CDR3 region: CASSFQVNTEAFF. In DNA, the CDR3 is TGCGCCAGCAGCTTTCAGGTGAACACTGAAGCTTTCTTT. V gene TRBV5-1 combines with J gene TRBJ1-1; D gene uncertain. V gave up 2 bases and J gave up 0 bases, with 5 bases separating them. The CDR3 covers 13 residues. CDR1 SGHRS and CDR2 YFSETQ come from the germline V gene.

The chain joins TRBV5-4 to TRBJ2-7; no clear D gene. This CDR3 region has 14 residues. From germline, CDR1 is SGHNT and CDR2 YYREEE (reference sequence). V gave up 0 bases and J gave up 3 bases, with 10 bases separating them. The CDR3 sequence is CASSLERVSYEQYF. CDR3 DNA: TGTGCCAGCAGCTTGGAGCGAGTTAGCTACGAGCAGTACTTC.

The chain employs TRBV9 and TRBJ2-6; D is perhaps TRBD1 (5 bases). Between the trimmed V and J ends, which lost 0 bases and 2 bases, there was a span of 6 bases. This CDR3 has 15 amino acids. Germline V gene lookup returns CDR1 SGDLS and CDR2 YYNGEE. Here the CDR3 reads CASSVEGAGANVLTF. The CDR3 DNA is TGTGCCAGCAGCGTAGAAGGGGCTGGGGCCAACGTCCTGACTTTC.

The genes are TRBV27 and TRBJ1-5, with a possible D match to TRBD1 (6 bases). Trimming pared 0 bases from V and 4 bases from J, leaving 13 bases between. CDR3 length: 16 residues. The V gene's germline CDR1 is MNHEY and CDR2 SMNVEV (reference sequence). CDR3 in amino acids: CASSLSAGEMNQPQHF. The CDR3 DNA reads as TGTGCCAGCAGTTTATCGGCAGGGGAAATGAATCAGCCCCAGCATTTT.

This rearrangement joins TRBV7-2 to TRBJ1-2; D is undetermined. The germline V and J ends were trimmed by 4 bases and 5 bases, with 11 bases remaining between them. Germline assignment: CDR1 SGHTA and CDR2 FQGNSA. The CDR3 extends over 13 amino acids. The CDR3 spells CASSSRGLYGYTF. The CDR3 DNA reads as TGTGCCAGCAGCTCAAGAGGGCTTTATGGCTACACCTTC. The variable domain in full, with the rest retrieved from reference TRBV7-2 and TRBJ1-2, is GAGVSQSPSNKVTEKGKDVELRCDPISGHTALYWYRQSLGQGLEFLIYFQGNSAPDKSGLPSDRFSAERTGGSVSTLTIQRTQQEDSAVYLCASSSRGLYGYTFGSGTRLTVV.

The chain joins TRBV12-5 to TRBJ2-5; 7 nucleotides agree with TRBD2. CDR3 length: 13 residues. V shed 8 bases and J 4 bases; nucleotides not matched to a gene: 7. Germline loops: CDR1 LGHNT, CDR2 FRNRAP. CDR3 DNA: TGTGCTAGTAAGCGGGGCAGCCGAGAGACCCAGTACTTC. The encoded protein is CASKRGSRETQYF.

The CDR3 DNA reads as TGCGCCAGCAGCCGTTCAAGCGGACAGGGGATCGCCGAGCAGTACTTC. Protein product: CASSRSSGQGIAEQYF. This chain uses TRBV5-1 with TRBJ2-7; TRBD1 agrees at 9 bases. With V trimmed by 4 bases and J by 6 bases, 14 bases remained unmatched. Germline CDR1 is SGHRS and CDR2 is YFSETQ. There are 16 residues in the CDR3. Full variable domain (missing parts from reference TRBV5-1 and TRBJ2-7): KAGVTQTPRYLIKTRGQQVTLSCSPISGHRSVSWYQQTPGQGLQFLFEYFSETQRNKGNFPGRFSGRQFSNSRSEMNVSTLELGDSALYLCASSRSSGQGIAEQYFGPGTRLTVT.

The CDR3 loop reads CASSIHESNEQFF. As DNA, the CDR3 is TGTGCCAGTAGTATACACGAGAGTAATGAGCAGTTCTTC. The V call is TRBV19, the J call TRBJ2-1; D not resolved. V was shortened by 2 bases and J by 7 bases, with 9 bases between the two germline ends. CDR1 and CDR2 (germline): LNHDA, SQIVND (reference sequence). The CDR3 has 13 residues. Based on the CDR3 plus reference TRBV19 and TRBJ2-1, the full variable domain is DGGITQSPKYLFRKEGQNVTLSCEQNLNHDAMYWYRQDPGQGLRLIYYSQIVNDFQKGDIAEGYSVSREKKESFPLTVTSAQKNPTAFYLCASSIHESNEQFFGPGTRLTVL.

The chain is built from TRBV6-5 and TRBJ1-5; TRBD1 might be the D (6 bases). The germline V gene has CDR1 MNHEY and CDR2 SVGAGI. V lost 6 bases to trimming and J lost 2 bases, with 14 bases between them. The CDR3 length is 15 residues. The CDR3 nucleotides are TGTGCCAGCAGGTCTCTGGGGGCAGGCAATCAGCCCCAGCATTTT. As protein: CASRSLGAGNQPQHF.

This clone was counted between two and nine times. The chain links TRBV6-1 to TRBJ1-6, with D possibly matching TRBD1 (6 bases). The germline V gene encodes CDR1 MNHNS and CDR2 SASEGT. Trimming took 3 bases from V and 8 from J, leaving 8 bases between them. The CDR3 runs 13 residues. The CDR3: CASSDNRDSPLHF. The CDR3 nucleotides are TGTGCCAGCAGTGACAACAGGGATTCACCCCTCCACTTT.

The chain couples TRBV5-1 to TRBJ1-6, with TRBD1 identical over 10 bases. V lost 2 bases to trimming and J lost 7 bases; unmatched junction nucleotides: 3. In germline, CDR1 is SGHRS, CDR2 YFSETQ. This CDR3 has 15 residues. CDR3 nucleotides: TGCGCCAGCAGCTTTACGGGACAGGGGAATTCACCCCTCCACTTT. It encodes CASSFTGQGNSPLHF.

This chain uses TRBV7-7 with TRBJ2-1; 11 nucleotides agree with TRBD2. Per germline, CDR1 SSHAT and CDR2 FNYEAQ (reference sequence). This CDR3 comprises 15 residues. After removal of 5 bases from V and 4 bases from J, the junction contained 4 bases not matched to a gene. The CDR3 protein is CASSPGLAVYNEQFF. As DNA, the CDR3 is TGTGCCAGCAGCCCGGGACTAGCGGTATACAATGAGCAGTTCTTC. Using reference TRBV7-7 and TRBJ2-1 for the parts outside the CDR3, the full variable domain is GAGVSQSPRYKVTKRGQDVTLRCDPISSHATLYWYQQALGQGPEFLTYFNYEAQPDKSGLPSDRFSAERPEGSISTLTIQRTEQRDSAMYRCASSPGLAVYNEQFFGPGTRLTVL.

The V gene is TRBV7-9, the J gene TRBJ2-2, with D perhaps TRBD2 (6 bases). The germline V and J ends were trimmed by 1 base and 6 bases, with 9 bases remaining between them. Germline V gives CDR1 SEHNR, CDR2 FQNEAQ (reference sequence). CDR3 length: 14 amino acids. CDR3 region: CASSLGWEAGELFF. The CDR3 DNA is TGTGCCAGCAGCTTAGGTTGGGAGGCCGGGGAGCTGTTTTTT.

The chain joins TRBV6-5 to TRBJ1-4; weak D call: TRBD1 (6 bases). V was clipped by 0 bases and J by 8 bases, with 13 bases between them. CDR1 MNHEY and CDR2 SVGAGI come from the germline V gene. This CDR3 is built from 15 residues. The CDR3 loop is CASSYSVRGREKLFF. The CDR3, as DNA: TGTGCCAGCAGTTACTCGGTCAGGGGAAGAGAAAAACTGTTTTTT.